This T cell receptor beta chain derives from a study of shared clonotypes between healthy human individuals. Study conclusions and caveats: Among a handful of donors, around 5% of naive CD4 clonotypes were found in common.

Using immunoSEQ multiplex PCR, the repertoire was profiled, and TCRdb retains in-frame clones only, with some absent. The sample carries about 2.4 million clones, approximately 90% recorded once. Notes on this clone: Its antigen remains unknown.

Participating donors were healthy, HIV-negative adults free of recent acute infections or vaccinations. Sample: naive CD4+ T cells sorted from blood. Indicated subset: CD45RA+ positively selected. The sequence derives from a man between 18 and 35 years old in good health.

CDR3 residues: CASSVGIQETQYF. CDR3 DNA sequence: TGTGCCAGTAGTGTGGGGATCCAAGAGACCCAGTACTTC. V is TRBV19 and J is TRBJ2-5; unclear D gene. CDR1 is LNHDA and CDR2 is SQIVND in the germline V gene (reference sequence). The CDR3 length is 13 residues. Trimming pared 5 bases from V and 1 base from J, leaving 8 bases between.